A selection of T cell receptor beta chains follows, all from one sample in a study of blood T cell repertoires in COVID-19. Profiled with immunoSEQ multiplex PCR; TCRdb holds only in-frame clones, not every one. Of approximately 270,000 clones listed, approximately 80% are singletons. Input material: peripheral blood. The origin of the receptors is an elderly man with acute or convalescent COVID-19. The CDR3 runs from the conserved cysteine through the conserved F or W. The order of the fields is V gene, clone size, J gene, D gene, CDR3 DNA, CDR3 protein. A D gene is named only where the DNA matches it firmly. The listing skips clone size in some rows; elsewhere it reads once, few, many or a size class.

v_gene: TRBV6-5
abundance: NA
j_gene: TRBJ2-3
d_gene: NA
CDR3nt: TGTGCCAGCAGTTACTCCGGGAAGGGTACGCAGTATTTT
CDR3aa: CASSYSGKGTQYF

v_gene: TRBV6-6
abundance: NA
j_gene: TRBJ1-6
d_gene: NA
CDR3nt: TGTGCCAGCAGTTACTCGACACCCTATAATTCACCCCTCCACTTT
CDR3aa: CASSYSTPYNSPLHF

v_gene: TRBV7-9
abundance: NA
j_gene: TRBJ1-6
d_gene: NA
CDR3nt: TGTGCCAGCAGCTTAGCGAGAGGGTACGCCCTCACCCTCCACTTT
CDR3aa: CASSLARGYALTLHF

v_gene: TRBV7-2
abundance: NA
j_gene: TRBJ2-3
d_gene: NA
CDR3nt: TGTGCCAGCAGCTTACGCCCACAGGGCACAGATACGCAGTATTTT
CDR3aa: CASSLRPQGTDTQYF

v_gene: TRBV5-1
abundance: NA
j_gene: TRBJ1-1
d_gene: TRBD1
CDR3nt: TGCGCCAGTAGGGACAGGGGGCTCTACCGGGGCACTGAAGCTTTCTTT
CDR3aa: CASRDRGLYRGTEAFF

v_gene: TRBV12-3/TRBV12-4
abundance: NA
j_gene: TRBJ1-6
d_gene: NA
CDR3nt: TGTGCCAGCAGCCCCGGGGGAAATTCACCCCTCCACTTT
CDR3aa: CASSPGGNSPLHF

v_gene: TRBV29-1
abundance: NA
j_gene: TRBJ1-6
d_gene: TRBD1
CDR3nt: TGCAGCGTTGAAGGAGGCTCCGGGACAGGGTGGCCCAGGGCTTCACCCCTCCACTTT
CDR3aa: CSVEGGSGTGWPRASPLHF

v_gene: TRBV29-1
abundance: many
j_gene: TRBJ2-2
d_gene: NA
CDR3nt: TGCAGCGTATACCCAGGCGACACCGGGGAGCTGTTTTTT
CDR3aa: CSVYPGDTGELFF

v_gene: TRBV9
abundance: NA
j_gene: TRBJ2-5
d_gene: TRBD2
CDR3nt: TGTGCCAGCCGTCCGGGACTAGGGTACCAAGAGACCCAGTACTTC
CDR3aa: CASRPGLGYQETQYF

v_gene: TRBV27
abundance: NA
j_gene: TRBJ2-7
d_gene: NA
CDR3nt: TGTGCCAGCAGTTCAGCAGGGGTGAACAGGGTCTACGAGCAGTACTTC
CDR3aa: CASSSAGVNRVYEQYF

v_gene: TRBV7-9
abundance: NA
j_gene: TRBJ1-1
d_gene: NA
CDR3nt: TGTGCCAGCAGCACCGGTCCGAGGGCGCCGATTTTTTTCCCTCCCTTT
CDR3aa: CASSTGPRAPIFFPPF

v_gene: TRBV6-5
abundance: NA
j_gene: TRBJ1-5
d_gene: NA
CDR3nt: TGTGCCAGCAGAATGGACAGTTCCAGTCAGCCCCAGCATTTT
CDR3aa: CASRMDSSSQPQHF

v_gene: TRBV9
abundance: NA
j_gene: TRBJ1-6
d_gene: NA
CDR3nt: TGTGCCAGCAGCGTAGGGAGGGCCTCCTATAATTCACCCCTCCACTTT
CDR3aa: CASSVGRASYNSPLHF

v_gene: TRBV2
abundance: few
j_gene: TRBJ2-3
d_gene: NA
CDR3nt: TGTGCCAGCATGGGGGAGGCAGATACGCAGTATTTT
CDR3aa: CASMGEADTQYF

v_gene: TRBV28
abundance: many
j_gene: TRBJ2-7
d_gene: TRBD1
CDR3nt: TGTGCCAGCAGTCAAACAGGGGAAGAGCAGTACTTC
CDR3aa: CASSQTGEEQYF

v_gene: TRBV7-8
abundance: once
j_gene: TRBJ2-5
d_gene: NA
CDR3nt: TGTGCCAGCAGTAGAAGCAGGCTAGAGACCCAGTACTTC
CDR3aa: CASSRSRLETQYF

v_gene: TRBV12-3/TRBV12-4
abundance: NA
j_gene: TRBJ1-2
d_gene: NA
CDR3nt: TGTGCCAGCAGCATGGACTACCATCCCTACACCTTC
CDR3aa: CASSMDYHPYTF

v_gene: TRBV7-2
abundance: NA
j_gene: TRBJ1-1
d_gene: NA
CDR3nt: TGTGCCAGCAGCCTGGTGGGAGGGAACACTGAAGCTTTCTTT
CDR3aa: CASSLVGGNTEAFF

v_gene: TRBV5-1
abundance: NA
j_gene: TRBJ2-3
d_gene: TRBD2
CDR3nt: TGCGCCAGCAGCCCGGGGGCTAGCGGGGGGACAGATACGCAGTATTTT
CDR3aa: CASSPGASGGTDTQYF

v_gene: TRBV5-5
abundance: NA
j_gene: TRBJ1-2
d_gene: NA
CDR3nt: TGTGCCAGCAGCCTAGAAGCGGGACGGGGCTACACCTTC
CDR3aa: CASSLEAGRGYTF

v_gene: TRBV28
abundance: NA
j_gene: TRBJ1-1
d_gene: TRBD1
CDR3nt: TGTGCCAGCAGTTTGGCCGGACAGGGGGCCACTGAAGCTTTCTTT
CDR3aa: CASSLAGQGATEAFF

v_gene: TRBV15
abundance: NA
j_gene: TRBJ2-7
d_gene: NA
CDR3nt: TGTGCCACCAGCACAAGACAGGCCGAGCAGTACTTC
CDR3aa: CATSTRQAEQYF

v_gene: TRBV5-1
abundance: NA
j_gene: TRBJ1-1
d_gene: TRBD1
CDR3nt: TGCGCCAGCAGCTCGACCGGGACAGGGGCTATTGAAGCTTTCTTT
CDR3aa: CASSSTGTGAIEAFF

v_gene: TRBV11-2
abundance: NA
j_gene: TRBJ1-2
d_gene: TRBD1
CDR3nt: TGTGCCAGCAGCCTCACACAGGGGGCATCTCATGGCTACACCTTC
CDR3aa: CASSLTQGASHGYTF

v_gene: TRBV5-1
abundance: NA
j_gene: TRBJ2-6
d_gene: NA
CDR3nt: TGCGCCAGCAGCTTGGTCGTCCGGGGGTCTGGGGCCAACGTCCTGACTTTC
CDR3aa: CASSLVVRGSGANVLTF

v_gene: TRBV7-5
abundance: NA
j_gene: TRBJ2-3
d_gene: NA
CDR3nt: TGTGCCAGAAGCAGGGGACAGCATCCGGGTACGCAGTATTTT
CDR3aa: CARSRGQHPGTQYF

v_gene: TRBV6-6
abundance: NA
j_gene: TRBJ2-6
d_gene: TRBD1
CDR3nt: TGTGCCAGCAGTCTTCAGACAGGGATCTCTGGGGCCAACGTCCTGACTTTC
CDR3aa: CASSLQTGISGANVLTF

v_gene: TRBV2
abundance: once
j_gene: TRBJ2-2
d_gene: TRBD2
CDR3nt: TGTGCCAGCAGGGGACTAGCGGGGGGGGAGCTGTTTTTT
CDR3aa: CASRGLAGGELFF

v_gene: TRBV9
abundance: NA
j_gene: TRBJ1-5
d_gene: TRBD1
CDR3nt: TGTGCCAGCAGCGTAGGGCAGGGGGCAAATCAGCCCCAGCATTTT
CDR3aa: CASSVGQGANQPQHF

v_gene: TRBV28
abundance: few
j_gene: TRBJ2-7
d_gene: NA
CDR3nt: TGTGCCAGCAGTCCCGGGGGCTACGAGCAGTACTTC
CDR3aa: CASSPGGYEQYF

v_gene: TRBV7-9
abundance: NA
j_gene: TRBJ1-1
d_gene: NA
CDR3nt: TGTGCCAGCAGCTCAACGGTACGGACTGAAGCTTTCTTT
CDR3aa: CASSSTVRTEAFF

v_gene: TRBV19
abundance: NA
j_gene: TRBJ2-3
d_gene: TRBD2
CDR3nt: TGTGCCAGTAGGAATGGGGCGAGCGGGAGGGATACGCAGTATTTT
CDR3aa: CASRNGASGRDTQYF

v_gene: TRBV3-1/TRBV3-2
abundance: NA
j_gene: TRBJ2-1
d_gene: TRBD2
CDR3nt: TGTGCCAGCAGCCCCCCTAGCGGGGGGGCCGGAGAGCAGTTCTTC
CDR3aa: CASSPPSGGAGEQFF

v_gene: TRBV28
abundance: NA
j_gene: TRBJ2-7
d_gene: TRBD2
CDR3nt: TGTGCCAGCAGTTCTAACCCAGCGGGGAACGAGCAGTACTTC
CDR3aa: CASSSNPAGNEQYF

v_gene: TRBV7-3
abundance: NA
j_gene: TRBJ2-3
d_gene: NA
CDR3nt: TGTGCCAGCAGCTTAACGTGGGGCGGTGCTAGCACAGATACGCAGTATTTT
CDR3aa: CASSLTWGGASTDTQYF

v_gene: TRBV5-1
abundance: NA
j_gene: TRBJ1-6
d_gene: TRBD1
CDR3nt: TGCGCCAGCAGCTTACCGGGACAGAATAATTCACCCCTCCACTTT
CDR3aa: CASSLPGQNNSPLHF

v_gene: TRBV5-1
abundance: NA
j_gene: TRBJ2-3
d_gene: NA
CDR3nt: TGCGCCAGCAGCTTGGATGCCACTGTAGATACGCAGTATTTT
CDR3aa: CASSLDATVDTQYF

v_gene: TRBV7-3
abundance: NA
j_gene: TRBJ2-6
d_gene: NA
CDR3nt: TGTGCCAGCAGCTTGGCCGTCTCTGGGGCCAACGTCCTGACTTTC
CDR3aa: CASSLAVSGANVLTF

v_gene: TRBV7-2
abundance: once
j_gene: TRBJ2-7
d_gene: NA
CDR3nt: TGTGCCAGCAGCCCCGTGGGGGGGCTGAGGGGCGAGCAGTACTTC
CDR3aa: CASSPVGGLRGEQYF

v_gene: TRBV28
abundance: once
j_gene: TRBJ2-2
d_gene: TRBD2
CDR3nt: TGTGCCAGCAGTTTTTTCGCGGGGGGGAGCACCGGGGAGCTGTTTTTT
CDR3aa: CASSFFAGGSTGELFF

v_gene: TRBV29-1
abundance: NA
j_gene: TRBJ1-1
d_gene: TRBD1
CDR3nt: TGCAGCGTTGGAAAGGGGGCGCCCACTGAAGCTTTCTTT
CDR3aa: CSVGKGAPTEAFF

v_gene: TRBV15
abundance: NA
j_gene: TRBJ2-2
d_gene: NA
CDR3nt: TGTGCCACCAGCAGAGATGTAACAGGTGGCCGGGAGCTGTTTTTT
CDR3aa: CATSRDVTGGRELFF

v_gene: TRBV14
abundance: NA
j_gene: TRBJ1-3
d_gene: NA
CDR3nt: TGTGCCAGCAGCCAAGATCTTGGAAACACCATATATTTT
CDR3aa: CASSQDLGNTIYF

v_gene: TRBV18
abundance: NA
j_gene: TRBJ1-1
d_gene: NA
CDR3nt: TGTGCCAGCTCCCCCGGGTCGAACACTGAAGCTTTCTTT
CDR3aa: CASSPGSNTEAFF

v_gene: TRBV18
abundance: NA
j_gene: TRBJ2-1
d_gene: NA
CDR3nt: TGTGCCAGCTCACTTATGGCGGTCGGCTACAATGAGCAGTTCTTC
CDR3aa: CASSLMAVGYNEQFF

v_gene: TRBV2
abundance: NA
j_gene: TRBJ2-1
d_gene: TRBD2
CDR3nt: TGTGCCATACTAGCGGGACTCGACAATGAGCAGTTCTTC
CDR3aa: CAILAGLDNEQFF

v_gene: TRBV5-1
abundance: NA
j_gene: TRBJ1-6
d_gene: NA
CDR3nt: TGCGCCAGCAGCCCAAACACAGGGATAGGTAATTCACCCCTCCACTTT
CDR3aa: CASSPNTGIGNSPLHF

v_gene: TRBV30
abundance: NA
j_gene: TRBJ1-1
d_gene: TRBD1
CDR3nt: TGTGCCTGGAGTAAACAGGGGTGGGTGAACACTGAAGCTTTCTTT
CDR3aa: CAWSKQGWVNTEAFF

v_gene: TRBV5-4
abundance: many
j_gene: TRBJ2-2
d_gene: NA
CDR3nt: TGTGCCAGCAGCTTGGGGGGGCCCACCGGGGAGCTGTTTTTT
CDR3aa: CASSLGGPTGELFF

v_gene: TRBV5-8
abundance: NA
j_gene: TRBJ2-2
d_gene: TRBD1
CDR3nt: TGTGCCAGCAGCTTGTGGGGACAGCCAACCGGGGAGCTGTTTTTT
CDR3aa: CASSLWGQPTGELFF

v_gene: TRBV9
abundance: few
j_gene: TRBJ2-1
d_gene: TRBD2
CDR3nt: TGTGCCAGCAGCGTAGCGGGTAGCGGGGTTCTAAATGAGCAGTTCTTC
CDR3aa: CASSVAGSGVLNEQFF

v_gene: TRBV18
abundance: NA
j_gene: TRBJ2-5
d_gene: NA
CDR3nt: TGTGCCAGCTCACGGATCAGGGGAGAGATGGAGACCCAGTACTTC
CDR3aa: CASSRIRGEMETQYF

v_gene: TRBV6-5
abundance: many
j_gene: TRBJ2-7
d_gene: NA
CDR3nt: TGTGCCAGCACTGGTTGGAGCAACGAGCAGTACTTC
CDR3aa: CASTGWSNEQYF